This TCR beta chain was sequenced in a study of immune evolution from preneoplasia to lung adenocarcinoma. About the research overall: HLA loss of heterozygosity: under 7.5% AIS, about 15% MIA, around 35% ADC, none AAH. Broader study findings: Top clone share appeared to fall from AAH through AIS, MIA, adenocarcinoma. Normal lung had highest clonality; later lesions appeared denser, more diverse.

Libraries were prepared by immunoSEQ multiplex PCR; TCRdb keeps only in-frame clonotypes and omits some of them. The data show around 21,000 clones, 60% to 80% seen once. In regard to this clone: Its antigen remains unidentified.

This receptor was taken from a person in their sixties with lung adenocarcinoma. The sequenced material came from FFPE invasive lung adenocarcinoma tissue.

The CDR3 loop reads CASSRGQGIYEQYF. CDR3 sequence (DNA): TGTGCCAGCAGCCGAGGACAGGGGATCTACGAGCAGTACTTC. The genes are TRBV5-5 and TRBJ2-7; 9 nucleotides line up with TRBD1. CDR1 is SGHKS and CDR2 is YYEKEE in the germline V gene (reference sequence). The length of the CDR3 is 14 residues. V shed 4 bases and J 3 bases; nucleotides not matched to a gene: 5. Full variable domain (rest looked up from reference TRBV5-5 and TRBJ2-7): DAGVTQSPTHLIKTRGQQVTLRCSPISGHKSVSWYQQVLGQGPQFIFQYYEKEERGRGNFPDRFSARQFPNYSSELNVNALLLGDSALYLCASSRGQGIYEQYFGPGTRLTVT.